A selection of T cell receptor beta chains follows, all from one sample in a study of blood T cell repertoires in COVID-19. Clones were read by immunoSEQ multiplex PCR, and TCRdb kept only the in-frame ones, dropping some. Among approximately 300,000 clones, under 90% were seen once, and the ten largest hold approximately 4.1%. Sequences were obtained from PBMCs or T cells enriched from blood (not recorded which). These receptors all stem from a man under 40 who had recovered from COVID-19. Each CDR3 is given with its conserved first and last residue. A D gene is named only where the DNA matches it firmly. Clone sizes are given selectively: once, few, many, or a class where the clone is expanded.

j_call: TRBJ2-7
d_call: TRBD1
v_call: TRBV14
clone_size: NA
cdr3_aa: CASSQDPVGDSHEQYF
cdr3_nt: TGTGCCAGCAGCCAAGATCCCGTGGGGGACAGCCACGAGCAGTACTTC

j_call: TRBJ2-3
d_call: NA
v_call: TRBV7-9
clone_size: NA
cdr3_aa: CASSPVESTDTQYF
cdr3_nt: TGTGCCAGCAGTCCCGTGGAGAGCACAGATACGCAGTATTTT

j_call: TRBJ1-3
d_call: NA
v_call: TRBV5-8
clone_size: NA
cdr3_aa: CASSDRSSGNTIYF
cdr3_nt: TGTGCCAGCAGCGACCGGAGCTCTGGAAACACCATATATTTT

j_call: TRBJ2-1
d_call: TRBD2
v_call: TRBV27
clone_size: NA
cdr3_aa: CASSKREDEQFF
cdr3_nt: TGTGCCAGCTCCAAGCGGGAGGATGAGCAGTTCTTC

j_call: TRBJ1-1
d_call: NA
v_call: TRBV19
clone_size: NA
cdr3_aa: CASSIRARDTEAFF
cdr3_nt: TGTGCCAGTAGTATCCGCGCACGTGACACTGAAGCTTTCTTT

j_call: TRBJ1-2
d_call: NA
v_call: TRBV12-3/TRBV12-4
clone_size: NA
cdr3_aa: CASSYRVGGYTF
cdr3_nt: TGTGCCAGCAGCTACAGGGTTGGGGGCTACACCTTC

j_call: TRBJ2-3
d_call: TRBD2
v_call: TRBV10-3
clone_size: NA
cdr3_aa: CAISGTSGTDTQYF
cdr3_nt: TGTGCCATCAGCGGGACTAGCGGGACAGATACGCAGTATTTT

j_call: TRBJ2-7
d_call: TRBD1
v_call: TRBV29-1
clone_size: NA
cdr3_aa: CSVEGAQGQGDYEQYF
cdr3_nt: TGCAGCGTTGAAGGCGCCCAAGGACAGGGGGACTACGAGCAGTACTTC

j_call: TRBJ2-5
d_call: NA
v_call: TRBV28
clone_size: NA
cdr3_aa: CASSFQDRGETQYF
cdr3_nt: TGTGCCAGCAGTTTCCAGGACAGAGGGGAGACCCAGTACTTC

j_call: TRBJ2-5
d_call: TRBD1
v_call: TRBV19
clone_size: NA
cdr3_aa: CATSPGGAGTQYF
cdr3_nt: TGTGCCACCTCTCCAGGGGGCGCGGGGACCCAGTACTTC

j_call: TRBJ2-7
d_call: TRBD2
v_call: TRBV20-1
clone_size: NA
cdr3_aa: CSASTPSGNSYEQYF
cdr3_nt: TGCAGTGCTAGTACGCCTAGCGGGAACTCCTACGAGCAGTACTTC

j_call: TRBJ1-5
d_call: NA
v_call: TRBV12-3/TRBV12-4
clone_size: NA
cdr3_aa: CASSGHREPQHF
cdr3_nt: TGTGCCAGCAGTGGGCACAGGGAGCCCCAGCATTTT

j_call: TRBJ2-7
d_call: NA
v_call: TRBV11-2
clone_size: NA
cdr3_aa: CASSFNRANYEQYF
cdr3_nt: TGTGCCAGCAGCTTCAACAGGGCCAATTACGAGCAGTACTTC

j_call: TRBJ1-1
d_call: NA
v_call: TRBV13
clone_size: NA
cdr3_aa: CASSLVGLLRENTEAFF
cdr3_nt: TGTGCCAGCAGCTTAGTCGGCCTACTCAGGGAGAACACTGAAGCTTTCTTT

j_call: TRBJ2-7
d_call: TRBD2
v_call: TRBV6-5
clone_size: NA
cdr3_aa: CASSYSWRAGGEQYF
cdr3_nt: TGTGCCAGCAGTTATTCGTGGAGGGCCGGGGGGGAGCAGTACTTC

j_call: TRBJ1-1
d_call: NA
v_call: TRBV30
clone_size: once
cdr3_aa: CAWSTNRATEAFF
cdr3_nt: TGTGCCTGGAGTACAAACAGGGCAACTGAAGCTTTCTTT

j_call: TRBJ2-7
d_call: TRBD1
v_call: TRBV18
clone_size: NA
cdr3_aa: CASSPTGVEQYF
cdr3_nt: TGTGCCAGCTCACCAACAGGGGTCGAGCAGTACTTC

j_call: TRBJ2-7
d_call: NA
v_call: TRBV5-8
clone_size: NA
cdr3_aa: CASSPVGGWGEQNF
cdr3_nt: TGTGCCAGCAGCCCCGTGGGGGGATGGGGGGAGCAGAACTTC

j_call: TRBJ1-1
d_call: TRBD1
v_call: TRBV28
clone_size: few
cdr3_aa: CASAGQDTEAFF
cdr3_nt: TGTGCCAGCGCCGGACAGGACACTGAAGCTTTCTTT

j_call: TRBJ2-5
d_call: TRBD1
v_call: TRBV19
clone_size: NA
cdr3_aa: CASSAPGQQETQYF
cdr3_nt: TGTGCCAGTAGTGCCCCGGGACAGCAAGAGACCCAGTACTTC

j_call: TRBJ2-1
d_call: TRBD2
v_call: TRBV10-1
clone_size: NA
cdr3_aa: CASSSTSGAYNEQFF
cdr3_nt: TGCGCCAGCAGTTCGACTAGCGGGGCATACAATGAGCAGTTCTTC

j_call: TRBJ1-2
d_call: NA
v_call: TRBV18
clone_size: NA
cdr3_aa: CASSPALDYGYTF
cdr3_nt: TGTGCCAGCTCACCAGCGTTAGACTATGGCTACACCTTC

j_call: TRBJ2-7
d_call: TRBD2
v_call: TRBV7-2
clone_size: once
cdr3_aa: CASSQSSGGSYEQYF
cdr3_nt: TGTGCCAGCAGCCAGTCGAGCGGCGGGAGCTACGAGCAGTACTTC

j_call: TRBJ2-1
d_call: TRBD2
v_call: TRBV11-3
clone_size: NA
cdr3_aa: CASSGGSSYNEQFF
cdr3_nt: TGTGCCAGCAGCGGCGGGAGTTCCTACAATGAGCAGTTCTTC

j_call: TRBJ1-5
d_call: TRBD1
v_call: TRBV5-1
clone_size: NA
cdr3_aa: CASSLGQGATQPQHF
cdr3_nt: TGCGCCAGCAGCTTAGGACAGGGGGCAACTCAGCCCCAGCATTTT

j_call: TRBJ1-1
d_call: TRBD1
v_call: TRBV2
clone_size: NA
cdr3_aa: CASRGGQGASLVGNTEAFF
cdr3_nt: TGTGCCAGCAGGGGGGGACAGGGGGCGTCATTAGTTGGAAACACTGAAGCTTTCTTT

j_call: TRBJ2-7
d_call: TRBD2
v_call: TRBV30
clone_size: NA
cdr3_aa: CAWRGLSYEQYF
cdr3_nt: TGTGCCTGGAGGGGACTATCCTACGAGCAGTACTTC

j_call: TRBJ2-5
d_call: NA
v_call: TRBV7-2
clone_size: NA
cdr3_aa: CASSLTWQETQYF
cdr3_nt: TGTGCCAGCAGCTTAACATGGCAAGAGACCCAGTACTTC

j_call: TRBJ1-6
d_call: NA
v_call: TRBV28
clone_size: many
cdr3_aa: CASSFGSSYNSPLHF
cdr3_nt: TGTGCCAGCAGTTTTGGTAGCTCCTATAATTCACCCCTCCACTTT

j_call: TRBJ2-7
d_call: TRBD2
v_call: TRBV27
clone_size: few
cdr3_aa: CASSIFFTPSGRLTYEQYF
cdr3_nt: TGTGCCAGCAGTATTTTTTTTACCCCTAGCGGGAGGCTCACCTACGAGCAGTACTTC

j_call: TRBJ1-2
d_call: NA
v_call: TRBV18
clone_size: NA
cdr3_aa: CASSPIDTSNYGYTF
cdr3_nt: TGTGCCAGCTCACCGATAGACACCTCTAACTATGGCTACACCTTC

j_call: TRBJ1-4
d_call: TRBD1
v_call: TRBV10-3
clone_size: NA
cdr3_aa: CAIRSGTGPKGDEKLFF
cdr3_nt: TGTGCCATCAGGTCCGGGACAGGGCCGAAAGGGGACGAAAAACTGTTTTTT

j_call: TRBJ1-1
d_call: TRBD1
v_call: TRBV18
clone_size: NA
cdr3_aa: CASSKGQANTEAFF
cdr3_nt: TGTGCCAGCTCTAAGGGACAGGCGAACACTGAAGCTTTCTTT

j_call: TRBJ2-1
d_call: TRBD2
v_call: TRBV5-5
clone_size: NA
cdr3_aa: CASSSSGRDYNEQFF
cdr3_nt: TGTGCCAGCAGCTCTAGCGGGAGAGACTACAATGAGCAGTTCTTC

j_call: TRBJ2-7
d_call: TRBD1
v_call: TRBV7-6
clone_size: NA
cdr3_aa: CASSFSPGQVYEQYF
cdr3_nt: TGTGCCAGCAGCTTTAGCCCGGGACAGGTGTACGAGCAGTACTTC

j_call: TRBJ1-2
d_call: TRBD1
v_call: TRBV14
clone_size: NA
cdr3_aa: CASSQDRAVRGYTF
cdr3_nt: TGTGCCAGCAGCCAGGACAGGGCTGTAAGGGGCTACACCTTC

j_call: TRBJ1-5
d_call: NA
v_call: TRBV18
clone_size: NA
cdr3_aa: CASSPPRTDSNQPQHF
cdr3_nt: TGTGCCAGCTCACCACCGAGGACAGATAGCAATCAGCCCCAGCATTTT

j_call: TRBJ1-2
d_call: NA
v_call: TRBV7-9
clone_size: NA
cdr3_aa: CASSPGGQDGYTF
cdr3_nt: TGTGCCAGCAGCCCTGGGGGACAAGATGGCTACACCTTC

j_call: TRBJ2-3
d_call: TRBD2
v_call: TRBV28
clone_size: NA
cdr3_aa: CASKLAGVADTQYF
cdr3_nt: TGTGCCAGCAAACTAGCGGGAGTAGCAGATACGCAGTATTTT

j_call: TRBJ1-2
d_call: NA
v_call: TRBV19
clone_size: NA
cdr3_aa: CASRAEEANYGYTF
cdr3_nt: TGTGCCAGTAGGGCGGAGGAAGCCAACTATGGCTACACCTTC

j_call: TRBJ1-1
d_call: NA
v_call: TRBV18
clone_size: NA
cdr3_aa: CASSPAGRVNTEAFF
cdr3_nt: TGTGCCAGCTCACCAGCCGGGCGGGTGAACACTGAAGCTTTCTTT

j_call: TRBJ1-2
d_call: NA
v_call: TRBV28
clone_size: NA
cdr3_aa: CASEGPTWEGEGNYGYTF
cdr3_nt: TGTGCCAGCGAAGGCCCCACCTGGGAGGGTGAGGGGAACTATGGCTACACCTTC

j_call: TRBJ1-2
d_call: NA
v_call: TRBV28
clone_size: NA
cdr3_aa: CASSEEAQAGAVYGYTF
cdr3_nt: TGTGCCAGCAGTGAAGAAGCCCAGGCAGGCGCAGTCTACGGCTACACCTTC

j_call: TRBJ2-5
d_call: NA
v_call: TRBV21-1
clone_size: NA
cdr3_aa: CASNRGQETQYF
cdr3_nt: TGTGCCAGCAACAGGGGGCAAGAGACCCAGTACTTC

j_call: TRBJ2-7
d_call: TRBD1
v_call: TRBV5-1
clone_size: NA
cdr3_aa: CASSLEGTGEYF
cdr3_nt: TGCGCCAGCAGCTTGGAAGGGACAGGGGAGTACTTC

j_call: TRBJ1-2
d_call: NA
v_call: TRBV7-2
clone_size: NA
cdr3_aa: CASSSRAEANYGYTF
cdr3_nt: TGTGCCAGCAGCTCCAGGGCGGAAGCTAACTATGGCTACACCTTC

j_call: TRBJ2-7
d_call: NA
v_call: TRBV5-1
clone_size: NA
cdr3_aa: CASSFDSYEQYF
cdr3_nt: TGCGCCAGCAGCTTCGACAGTTACGAGCAGTACTTC

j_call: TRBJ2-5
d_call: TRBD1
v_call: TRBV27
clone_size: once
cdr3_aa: CASSTAGGQETQYF
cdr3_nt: TGTGCCAGCAGCACCGCAGGGGGCCAGGAGACCCAGTACTTC